The subject of this entry is one T cell receptor beta chain. The data originate from a study of shared clonotypes between healthy human individuals. Method: immunoSEQ multiplex PCR; TCRdb's copy keeps in-frame clones and lacks some. The table includes around 2.3 million clones, 90% to 96% detected once. The CDR3 covers 14 residues. V was trimmed by 0 bases and J by 5 bases, leaving 10 bases between them. Germline values: CDR1 MGHRA, CDR2 YSYEKL. The genes are TRBV4-1 and TRBJ1-2; D is uncertain. This TCR came from a man aged 18 to 30 in good health. The source material was naive CD4+ T cells sorted from blood. Subset of the sample: CD45RA+ positively selected. CDR3 sequence (DNA): TGCGCCAGCAGCCAAGACTTGGCAAAGTATGGCTACACCTTC. This encodes CASSQDLAKYGYTF.